Below are 25 T cell receptor beta chains sequenced from a single sample in a study of blood T cells in healthy people across ages. Primers used in a second PCR of about 7 to 12 cycles were a sample-barcoded 5' primer and a J-beta primer mix. In TCRdb, the 5' RACE reads were re-called with MiXCR into one record per CDR3 protein. Of over 1,500,000 distinct CDR3 sequences listed, 30% to 40% were seen once; the top ten hold roughly 24%. Sequencing was performed on blood. These receptors originate from a human donor in good health.

This clonotype was seen a handful of times. The chain is built from TRBV5-1 and TRBJ2-3; D not certain. The germline gives CDR1 SGHRS, CDR2 YFSETQ. CDR3 length: 14 residues. V was shortened by 2 bases and J by 4 bases, with 11 bases between the two germline ends. CDR3 DNA sequence: TGCGCCAGCAGCTTTCGGCAGGAGCCAGATACGCAGTATTTT. Amino acids: CASSFRQEPDTQYF.

V gene TRBV25-1 combines with J gene TRBJ2-3; D is undetermined. Between the trimmed V and J ends, which lost 7 bases and 3 bases, there was a span of 14 bases. The CDR3 spans 14 residues. In germline, CDR1 is MGHDK, CDR2 SYGVNS. The CDR3: CASTFKVGTDTQYF. DNA for the CDR3: TGTGCCAGCACTTTTAAGGTTGGAACAGATACGCAGTATTTT.

This clonotype was detected only a few times. The J gene is TRBJ2-1, the V gene TRBV6-2 or TRBV6-3; TRBD2 aligns across 9 bases. J was trimmed by 4 bases and V by 7 bases; bases with no gene match: 5. The CDR3 runs to 14 residues. From germline, CDR1 is MNHEY and CDR2 SVGEGT. Written as DNA, the CDR3 is TGTGCCAGCATTGATAGCGGGGGATACAATGAGCAGTTCTTC. Translating gives CASIDSGGYNEQFF.

The V call is TRBV27, the J call TRBJ1-2; D ambiguous. This CDR3 is built from 14 residues. Trimming removed 6 bases from V and 4 bases from J, with 15 bases in between. Germline V gene sequence: CDR1 MNHEY, CDR2 SMNVEV (reference sequence). The CDR3 sequence is CASSLYPYGYGYTF. CDR3 sequence (DNA): TGTGCCAGCAGCCTCTACCCTTACGGCTATGGCTACACCTTC.

Of note for this clonotype: A read error is likely, as this CDR3 ends without the conserved phenylalanine or tryptophan. The V call is TRBV12-3 or TRBV12-4, the J call TRBJ1-2, with 7 bases identical to TRBD1. J lost 7 bases, V lost 6 bases, and 8 bases had no gene match. The CDR3 runs to 13 residues. CDR3: CASSPRGASGYTL. CDR3 nucleotides: TGTGCCAGCAGCCCCAGGGGGGCTAGTGGCTACACCCTC.

The genes are TRBV6-2 or TRBV6-3 and TRBJ2-7; D is undetermined. The length of the CDR3 is 13 residues. Germline CDR1 MNHEY, CDR2 SVGEGT. The V and J ends lost 6 bases and 3 bases respectively, with 12 bases between them. Here the CDR3 reads CASSITSYYEQYF. Written as DNA, the CDR3 is TGTGCCAGCAGCATCACGAGCTACTACGAGCAGTACTTC.

This clonotype was observed once. This chain uses TRBV20-1 with TRBJ2-1; D ambiguous. The J call may not be correct, given that the DNA end is closer to TRBJ2-7. Germline CDR1 is DFQATT and CDR2 is SNEGSKA (reference sequence). This CDR3 contains 13 residues. The CDR3 nucleotides are TGCAGTGCTAGAGGGAGCTCCTACAATGAGCAGTACTTC. This translates into CSARGSSYNEQYF.

V usage is TRBV21-1 and J usage is TRBJ2-1; the tabulated D call, TRBD1, remains unverified against the DNA. TRBV21-1 is an annotated pseudogene. The CDR3 is made up of 15 amino acids. As DNA, the CDR3 is TGTGCCACCTACTCAGGGTACTACTCCTACAATGAGCAGTTCTTC. It translates to CATYSGYYSYNEQFF.

This chain uses TRBV7-2 with TRBJ1-6; 7 bases map to TRBD1. Germline CDR1 reads SGHTA; CDR2 reads FQGNSA. V was clipped by 5 bases and J by 8 bases; unmatched bases: 6. CDR3 length: 14 amino acids. CDR3 protein: CASSPPGQYSPLHF. The CDR3 bases are TGTGCCAGCAGCCCGCCGGGACAGTATTCACCCCTCCACTTT.

The chain employs TRBV12-3 or TRBV12-4 and TRBJ1-5; 7 bases are shared with TRBD1. This CDR3 has 16 amino acids. With 6 bases clipped from V and 3 bases from J, the junction kept 11 bases outside the gene matches. CDR3 amino acids: CASSIEPGQLNQPQHF. The DNA for the CDR3 is TGTGCCAGCAGCATAGAACCGGGACAGCTCAATCAGCCCCAGCATTTT.

This clonotype was detected a few times. V gene TRBV2 combines with J gene TRBJ2-3, with D unclear. Trimming pared 3 bases from V and 0 bases from J, leaving 10 bases between. This CDR3 has 15 amino acids. Germline CDR1 and CDR2: SNHLY and FYNNEI. The CDR3 nucleotides are TGTGCCAGCAGTGAGAGGAGCGACAGCACAGATACGCAGTATTTT. This sequence encodes CASSERSDSTDTQYF.

The J gene is TRBJ1-2, the V gene TRBV11-1, with a possible D match to TRBD1 (5 bases). The CDR3 runs 17 residues. The V end was cut by 4 bases, the J end by 5 bases, with 23 bases between. The germline V gene encodes CDR1 SGHAT and CDR2 FQDESV (reference sequence). The CDR3 sequence is CASSSRNRQGNFYGYTF. The CDR3 nucleotides are TGTGCCAGCAGCTCTCGGAACCGGCAGGGCAATTTTTATGGCTACACCTTC. Combining the CDR3 with reference TRBV11-1 and TRBJ1-2 gives the whole variable domain EAEVAQSPRYKITEKSQAVAFWCDPISGHATLYWYRQILGQGPELLVQFQDESVVDDSQLPKDRFSAERLKGVDSTLKIQPAELGDSAMYLCASSSRNRQGNFYGYTFGSGTRLTVV.

The rearrangement joins TRBV13 to TRBJ2-1, with 8 bases matching TRBD2. This CDR3 is 18 amino acids long. CDR1 is PRHDT and CDR2 is FYEKMQ in the germline V gene (reference sequence). With 5 bases clipped from V and 2 bases from J, the junction kept 14 bases outside the gene matches. CDR3 DNA sequence: TGTGCCAGCAGCCCGGAGGGGACGCGGGGGGACCCCTACAATGAGCAGTTCTTC. Encoded protein: CASSPEGTRGDPYNEQFF.

V and J are TRBV19 and TRBJ1-1; D may be TRBD1 (6 bases). CDR3 length: 15 residues. V was trimmed by 5 bases and J by 1 base, leaving 14 bases between them. Germline lookup yields CDR1 LNHDA and CDR2 SQIVND (reference sequence). CDR3 in amino acids: CASSYDGTPNTEAFF. The CDR3 DNA is TGTGCCAGTAGTTATGACGGGACACCGAACACTGAAGCTTTCTTT.

This rearrangement joins TRBV24-1 to TRBJ2-5; D is perhaps TRBD1 or TRBD2 (6 bases each). The germline V and J ends were trimmed by 8 bases and 4 bases, with 13 bases remaining between them. The CDR3 has 13 amino acids. Germline V gene data show CDR1 as KGHDR and CDR2 as SFDVKD. CDR3 nucleotides: TGTGCCACCAACGGGGGCTCGGGAGAGACCCAGTACTTC. Encoded protein: CATNGGSGETQYF.

In its sample, this clonotype was seen a few times. The rearrangement joins TRBV29-1 to TRBJ2-1, with a tentative D call TRBD1 (5 bases). Trimming removed 5 bases from V and 7 bases from J, with 21 bases in between. Germline V gene data show CDR1 as SQVTM and CDR2 as ANQGSEA. This CDR3 is 15 amino acids long. DNA for the CDR3: TGCAGCGTTAGAGTCCAGGGTTCCCCTTCGAATGAGCAGTTCTTC. Translation: CSVRVQGSPSNEQFF.

The table lists this clonotype with a few counts. The chain couples TRBV29-1 to TRBJ2-2, with D possibly TRBD2 on 6 matching bases. The germline V gene has CDR1 SQVTM and CDR2 ANQGSEA. Trimming took off 6 bases at V and 5 bases at J, with 10 bases between the two ends. The CDR3 is 12 residues long. The CDR3 sequence: CSVTSPTGELFF. CDR3 coding DNA: TGCAGCGTGACTAGTCCAACCGGGGAGCTGTTTTTT.

This chain connects TRBV12-3 or TRBV12-4 to TRBJ1-6, with D perhaps matching TRBD1 (5 bases). This CDR3 contains 14 residues. Trimming left V 6 bases short and J 9 bases short, with 15 bases between. The chain's CDR3 is CASSQTAFGSPLHF. In DNA, the CDR3 is TGTGCCAGCAGCCAGACAGCCTTCGGTTCACCCCTCCACTTT.

This clonotype was counted a few times. This chain connects TRBV18 to TRBJ1-2; D remains ambiguous. Trimming pared 10 bases from V and 6 bases from J, leaving 12 bases between. Germline V gives CDR1 KGHSH, CDR2 LQKENI. This CDR3 has 11 amino acids. CDR3 sequence reads: CATGKGNGYTF. As DNA, the CDR3 is TGTGCCACCGGAAAGGGAAATGGCTACACCTTC.

The chain combines TRBV5-1 with TRBJ1-2; 7 nucleotides match TRBD1. The germline V gene has CDR1 SGHRS and CDR2 YFSETQ. The length of the CDR3 is 15 residues. Trimming cost V 4 bases and J 4 bases; bases outside gene matches: 10. CDR3 sequence: CASSQGQTSSYGYTF. The CDR3 bases are TGCGCCAGCAGCCAGGGACAGACGAGTTCCTATGGCTACACCTTC.

This clonotype was seen once. V and J are TRBV3-1 and TRBJ2-4; either TRBD1 or TRBD2 may fit D (5 bases each). Germline V gene lookup returns CDR1 LGHDT and CDR2 YNNKEL (reference sequence). The CDR3 runs 11 residues. V was clipped by 4 bases and J by 14 bases, with 12 bases between them. The CDR3 region has the DNA TGTGCCAGCAGCCTAGTGGGGGAAAAGTACTTC. Protein sequence: CASSLVGEKYF.

This chain uses TRBV20-1 with TRBJ2-7; TRBD2 aligns across 7 bases. V gave up 6 bases and J gave up 2 bases; unmatched junction bases: 16. The CDR3 is made up of 16 amino acids. The germline CDR1 and CDR2 sequences are DFQATT and SNEGSKA (reference sequence). The CDR3 spells CSAKKFGLGITYEQYF. CDR3 DNA sequence: TGCAGTGCAAAGAAGTTTGGACTAGGTATAACCTACGAGCAGTACTTC.

This clonotype came up many times. The V and J genes are TRBV4-3 and TRBJ2-1; D gene ambiguous. The CDR3 totals 15 residues. V lost 0 bases to trimming and J lost 2 bases, with 8 bases between them. Per germline, CDR1 LGHNA and CDR2 YSLEER. The CDR3 region is CASSQERQPYNEQFF. CDR3 in DNA: TGCGCCAGCAGCCAAGAGAGGCAGCCCTACAATGAGCAGTTCTTC.

The table lists this clonotype with a count of one. CDR3 sequence: CASSAGLAADTDTQYF. The CDR3 coding sequence is TGTGCCAGCAGCGCCGGACTAGCGGCTGACACAGATACGCAGTATTTT. The V call is TRBV9, the J call TRBJ2-3; 10 bases are a match to TRBD2. The CDR3 contains 16 residues. The junction had 6 bases not matched to a gene; V was cut back by 3 bases and J by 2 bases. Looked up from germline, CDR1 is SGDLS and CDR2 is YYNGEE.

J is TRBJ1-4 and V is TRBV12-3 or TRBV12-4; D is perhaps TRBD1 (6 bases). CDR3 length equals 16 residues. V shed 5 bases and J shed 0 bases, with 13 bases lying between them. The CDR3 loop reads CASSRPRGPTNEKLFF. In DNA form, the CDR3 reads TGTGCCAGCAGTCGTCCCCGGGGGCCAACTAATGAAAAACTGTTTTTT.